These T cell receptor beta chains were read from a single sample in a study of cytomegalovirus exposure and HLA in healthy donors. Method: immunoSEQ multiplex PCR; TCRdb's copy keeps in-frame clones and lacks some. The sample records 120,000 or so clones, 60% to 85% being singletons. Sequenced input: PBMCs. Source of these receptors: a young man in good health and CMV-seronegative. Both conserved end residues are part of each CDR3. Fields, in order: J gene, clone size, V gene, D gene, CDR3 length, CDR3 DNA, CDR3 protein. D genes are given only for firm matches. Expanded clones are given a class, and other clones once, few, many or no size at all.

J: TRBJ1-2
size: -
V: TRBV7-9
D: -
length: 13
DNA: TGTGCCAGCAGCTCTCAGGGTATCTATGGCTACACCTTC
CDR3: CASSSQGIYGYTF

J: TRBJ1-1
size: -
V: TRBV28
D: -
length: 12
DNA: TGTGCCAGCAGCCTACTCAGGACTGAAGCTTTCTTT
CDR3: CASSLLRTEAFF

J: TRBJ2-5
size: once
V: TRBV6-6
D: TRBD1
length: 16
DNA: TGTGCCAGCAGTTACTTAGGGACAGGGTTCGAAGAGACCCAGTACTTC
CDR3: CASSYLGTGFEETQYF

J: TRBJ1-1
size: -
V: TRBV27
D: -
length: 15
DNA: TGTGCCAGCAGTCCCGGGTCCTGGACTGGCACTGAAGCTTTCTTT
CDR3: CASSPGSWTGTEAFF

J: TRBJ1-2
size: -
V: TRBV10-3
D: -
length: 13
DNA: TGTGCCATCAGCCCTGAGGGGAGGAATGGCTACACCTTC
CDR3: CAISPEGRNGYTF

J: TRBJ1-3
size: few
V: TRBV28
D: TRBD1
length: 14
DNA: TGTGCCAGCAGTTCGACAGGGGTGGGAAACACCATATATTTT
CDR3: CASSSTGVGNTIYF

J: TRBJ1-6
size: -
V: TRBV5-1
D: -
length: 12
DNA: TGCGCCAGCAGCGGAGATAATTCACCCCTCCACTTT
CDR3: CASSGDNSPLHF

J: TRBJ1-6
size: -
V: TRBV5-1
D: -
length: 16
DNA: TGCGCCAGCAGCTTGGCGGGGGGCGCCTATAATTCACCCCTCCACTTT
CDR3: CASSLAGGAYNSPLHF

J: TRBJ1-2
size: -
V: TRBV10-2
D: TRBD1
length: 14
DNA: TGCGCCAGCAGTCCGGGACAGGGAATCTATGGCTACACCTTC
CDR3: CASSPGQGIYGYTF

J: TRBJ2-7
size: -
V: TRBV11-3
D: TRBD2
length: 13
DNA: TGTGCCAGCAGCTTAAACGGGAGGGACGAGCAGTACTTC
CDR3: CASSLNGRDEQYF

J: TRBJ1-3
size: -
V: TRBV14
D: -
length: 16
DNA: TGTGCCGCCCACGGAGGCGATCTTTTCTCTGGAAACACCATATATTTT
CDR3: CAAHGGDLFSGNTIYF

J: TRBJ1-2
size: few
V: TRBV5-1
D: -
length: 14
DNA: TGCGCCAGCAGCTCACAGGCGCTCAACTATGGCTACACCTTC
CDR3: CASSSQALNYGYTF

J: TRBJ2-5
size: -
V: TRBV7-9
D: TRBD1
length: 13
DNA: TGTGCCAGCAGACCCGACAGGGGAGAGACCCAGTACTTC
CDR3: CASRPDRGETQYF

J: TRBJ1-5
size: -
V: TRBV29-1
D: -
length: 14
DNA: TGCAGCGTTGGGACAGCTAGGATGGGTCAGCCCCAGCATTTT
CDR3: CSVGTARMGQPQHF

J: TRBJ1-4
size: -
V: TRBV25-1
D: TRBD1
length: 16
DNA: TGTGCCAGCAGTGGACAGGGGGCCTCTTTAAATGAAAAACTGTTTTTT
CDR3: CASSGQGASLNEKLFF

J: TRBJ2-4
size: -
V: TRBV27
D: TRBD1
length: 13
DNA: TGTGCCAGCAGTTTATCGACAGGGAGCATTCAGTACTTC
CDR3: CASSLSTGSIQYF

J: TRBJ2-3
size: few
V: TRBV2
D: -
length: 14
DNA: TGTGCCAGCAGTGGACAGGCGGGCACAGATACGCAGTATTTT
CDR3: CASSGQAGTDTQYF

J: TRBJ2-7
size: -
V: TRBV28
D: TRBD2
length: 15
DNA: TGTGCCAGCAGTTTCTCCGGGACTAGCGGGGTAATGCAGTACTTC
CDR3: CASSFSGTSGVMQYF

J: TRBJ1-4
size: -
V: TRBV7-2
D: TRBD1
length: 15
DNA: TGTGCCAGCAGCCCGCCGACAGGGGTTAATGAAAAACTGTTTTTT
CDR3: CASSPPTGVNEKLFF

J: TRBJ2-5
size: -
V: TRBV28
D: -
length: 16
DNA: TGTGCCAGCAGTCCTGCGTGGGAGAAGTCGACGGAGACCCAGTACTTC
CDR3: CASSPAWEKSTETQYF

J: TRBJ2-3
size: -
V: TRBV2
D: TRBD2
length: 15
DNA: TGTGCCAGCAGGGGAGGGGTTTTTAGCACAGATACGCAGTATTTT
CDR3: CASRGGVFSTDTQYF

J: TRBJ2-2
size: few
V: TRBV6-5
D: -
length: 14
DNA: TGTGCCAGCAAACAGGCGGTCCCCGCCGGGGAGCTGTTTTTT
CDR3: CASKQAVPAGELFF

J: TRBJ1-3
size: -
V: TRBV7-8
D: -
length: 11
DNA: TGTGCCAGCAGCATCCGGGGGGCCATATATTTT
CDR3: CASSIRGAIYF

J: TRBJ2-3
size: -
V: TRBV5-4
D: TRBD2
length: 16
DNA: TGTGCCAGCAGCCGCCCGGGACTAGCTCGCACAGATACGCAGTATTTT
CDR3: CASSRPGLARTDTQYF

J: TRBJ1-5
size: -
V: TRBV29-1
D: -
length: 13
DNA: TGCAGCGTTTCAGGTGGCAGCAATCAGCCCCAGCATTTT
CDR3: CSVSGGSNQPQHF

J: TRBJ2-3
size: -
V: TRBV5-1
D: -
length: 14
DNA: TGCGCCAGCAGCTTGGTACAGGGACAAGATACGCAGTATTTT
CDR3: CASSLVQGQDTQYF

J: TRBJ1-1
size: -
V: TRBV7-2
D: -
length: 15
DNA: TGTGCCAGCAGCTTAGATAGGACAGTGAACACTGAAGCTTTCTTT
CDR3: CASSLDRTVNTEAFF

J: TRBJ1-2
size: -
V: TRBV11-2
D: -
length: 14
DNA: TGTGCCAGCAGCTTAGAGTACATGAACTATGGCTACACCTTC
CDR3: CASSLEYMNYGYTF

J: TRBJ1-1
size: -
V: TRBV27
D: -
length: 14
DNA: TGTGCCAGCGTTTCGGGACAAAGGAACACTGAAGCTTTCTTT
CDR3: CASVSGQRNTEAFF